The 27 T cell receptor beta chains reported below all come from one sample, sequenced in a study of CD8 T cells in ankylosing spondylitis. Overall study results and limits: Ankylosing spondylitis blood seemed to carry a telltale TCR beta motif made of fewer than ten highly homologous variants.

TCRdb ran MiXCR on the 5' RACE reads and lists one entry per CDR3 protein. The sample consists of a few hundred thousand distinct CDR3 sequences, 10% to 15% of them appearing once. The antigens for these receptors are not known. Sequencing was performed on blood, either unsorted or a sorted T cell fraction (not recorded which). The receptors here all came from a male donor with ankylosing spondylitis.

The CDR3 nucleotides are TGTGCCAGCAGCTTAAGGACAGCTCTCTCCCGGGGCACTGAAGCTTTCTTT. It translates to CASSLRTALSRGTEAFF. This sequence joins TRBV7-2 and TRBJ1-1; D is possibly TRBD1 (6 bases). The V end was cut by 2 bases, the J end by 4 bases, with 20 bases between. The CDR3 is 17 residues long. CDR1 and CDR2 (germline): SGHTA, FQGNSA.

This clonotype was seen a few times. V usage is TRBV2 and J usage is TRBJ2-2; 10 bases match TRBD1. The V gene's germline CDR1 is SNHLY and CDR2 FYNNEI. The CDR3 contains 15 residues. Trimming removed 10 bases from V and 6 bases from J; junction bases left unmatched: 11. CDR3 nucleotides: TGTGCCACCAAAGGGGGACAGGGGTTCCCCGGGGAGCTGTTTTTT. Amino acids: CATKGGQGFPGELFF.

V and J are TRBV7-2 and TRBJ2-5; TRBD1 might be the D (6 bases). Germline V gene data show CDR1 as SGHTA and CDR2 as FQGNSA. The CDR3 has 15 residues. V was pared by 5 bases and J by 0 bases, with 13 bases between. The CDR3 nucleotides are TGTGCCAGCAGCCCCAGGGGAAGGTACCAAGAGACCCAGTACTTC. Protein sequence: CASSPRGRYQETQYF.

This clonotype occurred many times. The chain links TRBV12-3 or TRBV12-4 to TRBJ1-5; 7 bases line up with TRBD1. This CDR3 is built from 15 residues. Trimming took 3 bases from V and 6 from J; bases not matched to a gene: 8. The CDR3 here is CASSLEAGGVQPQHF. DNA of the CDR3: TGTGCCAGCAGTTTGGAGGCAGGGGGGGTTCAGCCCCAGCATTTT.

The table lists this clonotype with a few counts. The rearrangement joins TRBV7-9 to TRBJ1-2, with TRBD1 matching 9 bases. CDR3 length equals 12 residues. Looked up from germline, CDR1 is SEHNR and CDR2 is FQNEAQ (reference sequence). The trim removed 11 bases at V and 7 bases at J, leaving 8 bases unmatched. The CDR3 DNA is TGTGCCCGGTCCGAGACAGGGGGTGGCTACACCTTC. This codes for CARSETGGGYTF.

The chain uses TRBV3-1 and TRBJ1-2, with TRBD1 as a possible D gene (5 bases). The V gene's germline CDR1 is LGHDT and CDR2 YNNKEL (reference sequence). This CDR3 has 15 residues. The ends were cut back, 4 bases at V and 3 bases at J, with 15 bases in the middle. CDR3 protein: CASSPSMTEHYGYTF. As DNA, the CDR3 is TGTGCCAGCAGCCCGAGTATGACAGAGCACTATGGCTACACCTTC.

This clonotype was seen more than once but under ten times. This chain uses TRBV19 with TRBJ2-3; 12 nucleotides line up with TRBD2. The germline V gene has CDR1 LNHDA and CDR2 SQIVND (reference sequence). This CDR3 comprises 16 residues. The junction had 10 bases not matched to a gene; V was cut back by 6 bases and J by 6 bases. As DNA, the CDR3 is TGTGCCAGTAGGGCTAGCGGGAGGGACCGTCGGGATACGCAGTATTTT. It translates to CASRASGRDRRDTQYF.

This clonotype has ten or more counts. This chain connects TRBV5-6 to TRBJ2-2; TRBD1 aligns across 7 bases. Germline V gene sequence: CDR1 SGHDT, CDR2 YYEEEE. The V and J ends lost 4 bases and 0 bases, in that order; junction bases with no gene match: 0. The CDR3 runs to 14 residues. The CDR3 protein is CASSGQANTGELFF. Here the CDR3 DNA reads TGTGCCAGCAGCGGACAGGCGAACACCGGGGAGCTGTTTTTT.

A few counts support this clonotype. V and J are TRBV29-1 and TRBJ2-1; TRBD2 aligns across 12 bases. Trimming removed 6 bases from V and 3 bases from J; junction bases left unmatched: 9. The length of the CDR3 is 16 residues. The germline V gene encodes CDR1 SQVTM and CDR2 ANQGSEA. This chain's CDR3 is CSVRLAGDSIYNEQFF. CDR3 DNA: TGCAGCGTAAGACTAGCGGGAGATTCGATCTACAATGAGCAGTTCTTC.

This clonotype was found a few times. V gene TRBV3-1 combines with J gene TRBJ1-6, with TRBD1 matching over 8 bases. V shed 1 base and J 7 bases; nucleotides not matched to a gene: 6. This CDR3 contains 16 residues. Germline V lookup: CDR1 LGHDT, CDR2 YNNKEL (reference sequence). In DNA, the CDR3 is TGTGCCAGCAGCCAAGGGTCAAACAGGGGGAATTCACCCCTCCACTTT. Translating it yields CASSQGSNRGNSPLHF.

The chain recombines TRBV5-1 with TRBJ1-4, with D possibly matching TRBD1 (5 bases). With 0 bases removed from V and 8 bases from J, the gap between germline ends came to 17 bases. The CDR3 contains 16 residues. Germline V gene sequence: CDR1 SGHRS, CDR2 YFSETQ. The DNA for the CDR3 is TGCGCCAGCAGCTTGGAAGGGGCCGGTCGGGGCGAAAAACTGTTTTTT. This codes for CASSLEGAGRGEKLFF.

This clonotype was found a few times. This chain uses TRBV25-1 with TRBJ2-7, with D perhaps given as TRBD1 or TRBD2 (6 bases each). CDR1 and CDR2 from the germline V gene are MGHDK and SYGVNS. V lost 8 bases to trimming and J lost 6 bases, with 20 bases between them. The CDR3 is 14 residues long. The CDR3, as DNA: TGTGCCAGCCGGGCCGTCGGGGGCTTTGGCGAGCAGTACTTC. Residues: CASRAVGGFGEQYF.

This clonotype was counted only a few times. CDR3 bases: TGCAGTGCTAGAGATGGATCTTATAGCAATCAGCCCCAGCATTTT. It translates to CSARDGSYSNQPQHF. V gene TRBV20-1 combines with J gene TRBJ1-5; D gene ambiguous. The V and J ends lost 0 bases and 0 bases respectively, with 9 bases between them. This CDR3 has 15 residues. The germline V gene encodes CDR1 DFQATT and CDR2 SNEGSKA (reference sequence).

This clonotype has a handful of counts. The chain joins TRBV7-7 to TRBJ2-7, with D perhaps TRBD2 (5 bases). Trimming took off 7 bases at V and 4 bases at J, with 17 bases between the two ends. The germline V gene encodes CDR1 SSHAT and CDR2 FNYEAQ (reference sequence). This CDR3 spans 14 amino acids. The chain's CDR3 is CASISDGNGYEQYF. CDR3 sequence (DNA): TGTGCCAGCATCTCCGACGGGAACGGATACGAGCAGTACTTC. The full variable domain, completed using reference TRBV7-7 and TRBJ2-7, is GAGVSQSPRYKVTKRGQDVTLRCDPISSHATLYWYQQALGQGPEFLTYFNYEAQPDKSGLPSDRFSAERPEGSISTLTIQRTEQRDSAMYRCASISDGNGYEQYFGPGTRLTVT.

The rearrangement joins TRBV3-1 to TRBJ1-4; 9 positions match TRBD1. Germline loops: CDR1 LGHDT, CDR2 YNNKEL (reference sequence). The CDR3 extends over 13 amino acids. After removal of 2 bases from V and 12 bases from J, the junction contained 4 bases not matched to a gene. For the CDR3, the DNA is TGTGCCAGCAGCCAAACCCGACAGGGGGAACTGTTTTTT. Residues: CASSQTRQGELFF.

The genes are TRBV20-1 and TRBJ1-1; maybe TRBD1 (5 bases). V was pared by 5 bases and J by 1 base, with 11 bases between. In germline, CDR1 is DFQATT, CDR2 SNEGSKA (reference sequence). The CDR3 runs to 13 residues. CDR3 protein: CSADHGGNTEAFF. DNA for the CDR3: TGCAGTGCTGACCACGGGGGGAACACTGAAGCTTTCTTT.

This clonotype was counted many times. This rearrangement joins TRBV7-8 to TRBJ2-5, with 10 bases fitting TRBD2. Trimming cost V 1 base and J 2 bases; bases outside gene matches: 4. CDR1 is SGHVS and CDR2 is FQNEAQ in the germline V gene. This CDR3 is 16 amino acids long. The CDR3 is CASSLGASGRQETQYF. For the CDR3, the DNA is TGTGCCAGCAGCTTAGGGGCTAGCGGGAGACAAGAGACCCAGTACTTC.

This clonotype was seen many times. This chain joins TRBV5-1 and TRBJ2-1, with TRBD2 identical over 7 bases. This CDR3 is built from 17 residues. Germline loops: CDR1 SGHRS, CDR2 YFSETQ. The J segment lost 0 bases and the V segment lost 2 bases, leaving 8 bases of the junction unmatched. CDR3 amino acids: CASSFSRAGSSYNEQFF. The CDR3 DNA reads as TGCGCCAGCAGCTTCTCCCGAGCGGGGAGCTCCTACAATGAGCAGTTCTTC. The full variable domain, its missing parts supplied by reference TRBV5-1 and TRBJ2-1, is KAGVTQTPRYLIKTRGQQVTLSCSPISGHRSVSWYQQTPGQGLQFLFEYFSETQRNKGNFPGRFSGRQFSNSRSEMNVSTLELGDSALYLCASSFSRAGSSYNEQFFGPGTRLTVL.

The chain recombines TRBV6-1 with TRBJ2-1; TRBD2 is a possible D gene (5 bases). The V and J ends lost 10 bases and 4 bases respectively, with 20 bases between them. Looked up from germline, CDR1 is MNHNS and CDR2 is SASEGT. This CDR3 is 15 amino acids long. CDR3 sequence (DNA): TGTGCCACCCTGGGTAGCGAGATACAATACAATGAGCAGTTCTTC. Its protein product is CATLGSEIQYNEQFF.

This clonotype was observed a few times. The chain carries TRBV5-5 and TRBJ2-7; D might be TRBD1 (5 bases). This CDR3 contains 16 residues. Trimming removed 0 bases at V and 4 bases at J, with 17 bases between. The V gene's germline CDR1 is SGHKS and CDR2 YYEKEE (reference sequence). CDR3 protein: CASSLEGTGKRYEQYV. CDR3 nucleotide sequence: TGTGCCAGCAGCTTGGAAGGTACAGGTAAAAGGTACGAGCAGTACGTC.

The table lists this clonotype with many counts. The rearrangement joins TRBV5-1 to TRBJ2-7; TRBD1 agrees at 9 bases. Trimming at V came to 5 bases and at J to 7 bases, leaving 16 bases not matched to a gene. The CDR3 has 16 residues. The germline V gene encodes CDR1 SGHRS and CDR2 YFSETQ. In DNA form, the CDR3 reads TGCGCCAGCAGATACCTCCCAGGGACAGGGACTGGAGAGCAGTACTTC. Translating it yields CASRYLPGTGTGEQYF. Variable domain in full (rest from reference TRBV5-1 and TRBJ2-7): KAGVTQTPRYLIKTRGQQVTLSCSPISGHRSVSWYQQTPGQGLQFLFEYFSETQRNKGNFPGRFSGRQFSNSRSEMNVSTLELGDSALYLCASRYLPGTGTGEQYFGPGTRLTVT.

This chain uses TRBV12-3 or TRBV12-4 with TRBJ2-7; D might be TRBD1 (6 bases). The V end lost 6 bases, the J end lost 1 base, and 16 bases lay between the germline ends. The CDR3 runs 15 residues. The CDR3 region has the DNA TGTGCCAGCAGCCCCCCCGGGACATCTTCCTACGAGCAGTACTTC. Translation: CASSPPGTSSYEQYF.

As DNA, the CDR3 is TGCAGTGCTAGGGGGGGGAATGTCGGCTACACCTTC. Protein: CSARGGNVGYTF. The rearrangement joins TRBV20-1 to TRBJ1-2; tentative D call: TRBD1 (5 bases). The CDR3 runs 12 residues. CDR1 and CDR2 from the germline V gene are DFQATT and SNEGSKA (reference sequence). The V gene lost 3 bases and the J gene lost 8 bases, with 13 bases spanning the gap.

This sequence joins TRBV30 and TRBJ2-5; TRBD2 is a possible D gene (6 bases). Trimming took off 5 bases at V and 5 bases at J, with 12 bases between the two ends. Germline values: CDR1 GTSNPN, CDR2 SVGIG (reference sequence). The CDR3 has 12 residues. The CDR3 region is CAWGGSRETQYF. The CDR3 nucleotides are TGTGCCTGGGGGGGGTCACGGGAGACCCAGTACTTC.

This chain links TRBV27 with TRBJ1-1, with D hard to call. The germline V and J ends were trimmed by 5 bases and 0 bases, with 13 bases remaining between them. The V gene's germline CDR1 is MNHEY and CDR2 SMNVEV (reference sequence). The CDR3 runs 15 residues. This chain's CDR3 is CASSPSGLMNTEAFF. In nucleotides, the CDR3 is TGTGCCAGCAGTCCGAGTGGGTTAATGAACACTGAAGCTTTCTTT.

A few counts support this clonotype. V is TRBV3-1 and J is TRBJ1-1, with D hard to call. V gave up 0 bases and J gave up 8 bases, with 19 bases separating them. This CDR3 is built from 16 residues. Germline CDR1 LGHDT, CDR2 YNNKEL (reference sequence). The CDR3 reads CASSQDTVGTDKEAFF. CDR3 in DNA: TGTGCCAGCAGCCAAGATACCGTCGGCACCGACAAAGAAGCTTTCTTT. Using reference TRBV3-1 and TRBJ1-1 for the parts outside the CDR3, the full variable domain is DTAVSQTPKYLVTQMGNDKSIKCEQNLGHDTMYWYKQDSKKFLKIMFSYNNKELIINETVPNRFSPKSPDKAHLNLHINSLELGDSAVYFCASSQDTVGTDKEAFFGQGTRLTVV.

J is TRBJ2-1 and V is TRBV6-2 or TRBV6-3, with D possibly being TRBD1 or TRBD2 (6 bases each). The germline gives CDR1 MNHEY, CDR2 SVGEGT. V was pared by 0 bases and J by 9 bases, with 9 bases between. The CDR3 covers 13 residues. This chain's CDR3 is CASSYSGGVEQFF. As DNA, the CDR3 is TGTGCCAGCAGTTACTCGGGGGGCGTTGAGCAGTTCTTC.